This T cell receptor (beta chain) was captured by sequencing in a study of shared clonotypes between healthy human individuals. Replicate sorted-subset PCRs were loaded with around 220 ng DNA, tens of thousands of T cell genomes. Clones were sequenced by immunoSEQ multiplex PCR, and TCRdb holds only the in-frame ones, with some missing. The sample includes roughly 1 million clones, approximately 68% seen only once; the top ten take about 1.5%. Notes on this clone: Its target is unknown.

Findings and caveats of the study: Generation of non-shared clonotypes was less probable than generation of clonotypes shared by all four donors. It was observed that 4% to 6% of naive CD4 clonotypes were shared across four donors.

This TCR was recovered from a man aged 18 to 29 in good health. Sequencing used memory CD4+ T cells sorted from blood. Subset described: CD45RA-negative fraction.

CDR3 in amino acids: CAWSETNSPLHF. DNA of the CDR3: TGTGCCTGGAGTGAGACAAACTCACCCCTCCACTTT. The V and J genes are TRBV30 and TRBJ1-6; D gene unclear. This CDR3 is built from 12 residues. From germline, CDR1 is GTSNPN and CDR2 SVGIG (reference sequence). Deletions cut 1 base from V and 10 bases from J, with 8 bases between.